This TCR beta chain was identified in a study of regulatory T cells in long-lasting Graves disease. This clonotype occurred many times. Its target is not known. Arm-PCR with iRepertoire HTBI primers amplified the CDR3 regions for these TCR beta libraries. In TCRdb, the multiplex PCR reads were re-called with MiXCR into one record per CDR3 protein. There are hundreds of thousands of distinct CDR3 sequences in the sample; less than 25% occur only once, and over 7.5% lies in the top ten. Whole-study findings and limits: Small numbers of samples may have cut accuracy. Persistent disease preferred TRBV28, TRBJ1-2 and TRBJ2-5; new disease, TRBV20-1 and TRBJ2-1. Fewer public clonotypes were shared by new patients (around 990) than by persistent patients (around 2,900).

The CDR3 is 14 residues long. The germline V and J ends were trimmed by 6 bases and 3 bases, with 14 bases remaining between them. Germline lookup yields CDR1 MNHNS and CDR2 SASEGT. Time point: persistent/refractory GD, antithyroid drugs over 5 years with positive TRAb. PBMCs provided the RNA from which the TCR library was made. The EDTA tubes were filled with around 8.1 milliliters of drawn peripheral blood. This receptor was obtained from a female donor with Graves disease. Sequenced here: peripheral blood mononuclear cells (PBMCs), sampled when the disease was refractory, from a patient treated with antithyroid drugs. This chain joins TRBV6-1 and TRBJ1-2; tentative D call: TRBD1 (5 bases). Written as DNA, the CDR3 is TGTGCCAGCAGCCCCTTAGGGGCGGACTATGGCTACACCTTC. Translating it yields CASSPLGADYGYTF.